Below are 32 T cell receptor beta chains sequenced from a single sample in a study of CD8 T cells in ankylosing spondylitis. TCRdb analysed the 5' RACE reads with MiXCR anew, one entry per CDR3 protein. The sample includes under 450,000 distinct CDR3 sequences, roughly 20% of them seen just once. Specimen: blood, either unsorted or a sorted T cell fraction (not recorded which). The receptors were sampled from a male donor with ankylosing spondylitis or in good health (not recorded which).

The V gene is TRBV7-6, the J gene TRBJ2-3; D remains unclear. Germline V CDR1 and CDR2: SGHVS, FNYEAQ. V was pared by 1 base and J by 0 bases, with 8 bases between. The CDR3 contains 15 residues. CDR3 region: CASSLVGSSTDTQYF. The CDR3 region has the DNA TGTGCCAGCAGCTTAGTGGGTTCTAGCACAGATACGCAGTATTTT.

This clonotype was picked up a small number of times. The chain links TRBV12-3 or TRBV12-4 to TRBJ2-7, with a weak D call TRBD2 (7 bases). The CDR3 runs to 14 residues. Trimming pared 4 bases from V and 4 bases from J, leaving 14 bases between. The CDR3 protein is CASSWEGGSYEQYF. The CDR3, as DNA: TGTGCCAGCAGTTGGGAGGGGGGAAGTTACGAGCAGTACTTC.

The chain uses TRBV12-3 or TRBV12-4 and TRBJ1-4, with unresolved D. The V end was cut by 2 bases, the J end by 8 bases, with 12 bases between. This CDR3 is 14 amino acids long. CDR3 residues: CASSLIEQTEKLFF. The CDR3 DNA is TGTGCCAGCAGTTTAATCGAACAGACCGAAAAACTGTTTTTT.

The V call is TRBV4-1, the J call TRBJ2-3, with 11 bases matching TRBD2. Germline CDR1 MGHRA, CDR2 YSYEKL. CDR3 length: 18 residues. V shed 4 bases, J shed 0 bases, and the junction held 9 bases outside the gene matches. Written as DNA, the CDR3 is TGCGCCAGCAGCCGGTTGCCGACTAGCGGGGCTAGCACAGATACGCAGTATTTT. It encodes CASSRLPTSGASTDTQYF.

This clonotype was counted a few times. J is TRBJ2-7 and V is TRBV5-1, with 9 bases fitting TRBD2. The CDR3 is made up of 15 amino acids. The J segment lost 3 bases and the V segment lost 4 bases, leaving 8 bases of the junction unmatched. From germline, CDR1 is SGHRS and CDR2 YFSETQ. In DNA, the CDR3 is TGCGCCAGCAGCGAGGGCGGGGGGGCGATCTACGAGCAGTACTTC. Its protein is CASSEGGGAIYEQYF.

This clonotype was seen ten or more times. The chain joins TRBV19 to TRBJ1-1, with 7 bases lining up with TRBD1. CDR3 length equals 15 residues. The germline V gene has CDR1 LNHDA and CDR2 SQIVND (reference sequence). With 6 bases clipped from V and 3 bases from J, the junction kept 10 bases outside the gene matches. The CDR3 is CASSPTGLEDTEAFF. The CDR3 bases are TGTGCCAGTAGCCCGACAGGGCTTGAGGACACTGAAGCTTTCTTT.

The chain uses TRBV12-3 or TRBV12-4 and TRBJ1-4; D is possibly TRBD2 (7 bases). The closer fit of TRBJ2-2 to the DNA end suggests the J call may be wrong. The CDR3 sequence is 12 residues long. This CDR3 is CASSPGGWELFF. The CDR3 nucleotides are TGTGCCAGCAGTCCGGGGGGCTGGGAGCTGTTTTTT.

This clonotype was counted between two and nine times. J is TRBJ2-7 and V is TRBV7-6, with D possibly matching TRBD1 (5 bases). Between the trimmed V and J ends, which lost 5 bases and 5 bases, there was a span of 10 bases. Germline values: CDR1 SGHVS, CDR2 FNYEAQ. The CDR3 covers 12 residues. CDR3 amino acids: CASSSLGDEQYF. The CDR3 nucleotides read TGTGCCAGCAGCAGTTTAGGGGACGAGCAGTACTTC. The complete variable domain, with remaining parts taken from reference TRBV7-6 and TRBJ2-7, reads GAGVSQSPRYKVTKRGQDVALRCDPISGHVSLYWYRQALGQGPEFLTYFNYEAQQDKSGLPNDRFSAERPEGSISTLTIQRTEQRDSAMYRCASSSLGDEQYFGPGTRLTVT.

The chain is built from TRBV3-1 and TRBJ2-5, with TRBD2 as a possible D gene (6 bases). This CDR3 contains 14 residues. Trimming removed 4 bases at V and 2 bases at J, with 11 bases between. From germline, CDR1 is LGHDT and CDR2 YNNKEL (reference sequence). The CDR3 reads CASSLGDSQETQYF. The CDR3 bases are TGTGCCAGCAGCCTAGGGGACTCTCAAGAGACCCAGTACTTC.

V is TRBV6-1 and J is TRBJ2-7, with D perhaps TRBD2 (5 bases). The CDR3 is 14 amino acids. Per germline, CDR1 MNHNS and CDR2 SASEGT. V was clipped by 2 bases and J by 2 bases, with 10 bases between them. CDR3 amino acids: CASSEWEFPYEQYF. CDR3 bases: TGTGCCAGCAGTGAATGGGAGTTCCCCTACGAGCAGTACTTC.

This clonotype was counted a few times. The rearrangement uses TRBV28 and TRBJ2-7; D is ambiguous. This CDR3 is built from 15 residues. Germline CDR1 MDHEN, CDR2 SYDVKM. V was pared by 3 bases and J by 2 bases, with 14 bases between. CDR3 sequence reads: CASSFRANSPYEQYF. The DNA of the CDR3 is TGTGCCAGCAGTTTTAGGGCGAACTCCCCCTACGAGCAGTACTTC.

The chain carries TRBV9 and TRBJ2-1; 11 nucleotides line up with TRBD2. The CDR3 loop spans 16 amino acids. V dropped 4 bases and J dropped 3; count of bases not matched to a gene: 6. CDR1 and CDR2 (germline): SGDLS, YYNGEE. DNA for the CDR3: TGTGCCAGCAGCATCGCCGGGACTAGCGGCTACAATGAGCAGTTCTTC. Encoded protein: CASSIAGTSGYNEQFF.

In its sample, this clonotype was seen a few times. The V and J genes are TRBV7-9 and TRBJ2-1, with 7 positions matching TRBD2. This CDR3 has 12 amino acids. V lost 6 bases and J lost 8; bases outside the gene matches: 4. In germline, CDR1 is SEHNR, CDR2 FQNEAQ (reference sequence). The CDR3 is CASSTGGHEQFF. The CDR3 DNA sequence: TGTGCCAGCAGTACGGGGGGACATGAGCAGTTCTTC.

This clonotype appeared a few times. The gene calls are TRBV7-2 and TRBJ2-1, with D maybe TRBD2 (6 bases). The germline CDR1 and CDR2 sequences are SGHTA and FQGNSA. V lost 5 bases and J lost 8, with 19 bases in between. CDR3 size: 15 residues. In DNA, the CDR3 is TGTGCCAGCAGCGCCGGGACTGCCGGTTGGGATGAGCAGTTCTTC. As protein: CASSAGTAGWDEQFF. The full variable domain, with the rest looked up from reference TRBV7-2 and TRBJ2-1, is GAGVSQSPSNKVTEKGKDVELRCDPISGHTALYWYRQSLGQGLEFLIYFQGNSAPDKSGLPSDRFSAERTGGSVSTLTIQRTQQEDSAVYLCASSAGTAGWDEQFFGPGTRLTVL.

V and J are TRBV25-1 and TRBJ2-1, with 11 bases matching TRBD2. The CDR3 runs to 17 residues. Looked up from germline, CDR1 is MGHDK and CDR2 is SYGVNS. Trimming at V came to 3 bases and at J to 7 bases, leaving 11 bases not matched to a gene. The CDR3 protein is CASSDPVVAGGPNEQFF. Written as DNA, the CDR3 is TGTGCCAGCAGTGATCCGGTAGTAGCGGGGGGGCCGAATGAGCAGTTCTTC.

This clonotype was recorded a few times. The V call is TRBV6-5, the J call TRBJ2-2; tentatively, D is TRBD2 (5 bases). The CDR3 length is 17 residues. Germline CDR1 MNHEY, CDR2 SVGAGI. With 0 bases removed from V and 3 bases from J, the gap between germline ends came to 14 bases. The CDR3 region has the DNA TGTGCCAGCAGTTACTCGCTGCGGACCGGGGACACCGGGGAGCTGTTTTTT. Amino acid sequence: CASSYSLRTGDTGELFF.

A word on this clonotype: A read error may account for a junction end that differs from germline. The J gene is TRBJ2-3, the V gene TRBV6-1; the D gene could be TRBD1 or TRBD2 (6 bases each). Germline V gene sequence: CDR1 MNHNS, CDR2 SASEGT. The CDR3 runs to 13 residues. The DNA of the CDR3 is TGTGCCAGCAGTGAGTATGGTGGGAGGTTGGACAGTTTT. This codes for CASSEYGGRLDSF.

CDR3 loop: CASSLVTGGAFGELFF. CDR3 DNA sequence: TGTGCCAGCAGCTTAGTCACAGGGGGCGCGTTTGGGGAGCTGTTTTTT. This chain joins TRBV7-3 and TRBJ2-2; 9 bases align to TRBD1. V shed 2 bases, J shed 8 bases, and the junction held 9 bases outside the gene matches. The CDR3 is 16 residues long. In germline, CDR1 is SGHTA, CDR2 FQGTGA.

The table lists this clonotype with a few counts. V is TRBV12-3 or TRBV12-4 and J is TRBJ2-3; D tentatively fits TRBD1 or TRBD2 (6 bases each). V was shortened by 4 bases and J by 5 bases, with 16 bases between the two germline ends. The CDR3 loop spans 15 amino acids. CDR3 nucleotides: TGTGCCAGCAGTTACGGGGGCGTCATAAGAGATACGCAGTATTTT. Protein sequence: CASSYGGVIRDTQYF.

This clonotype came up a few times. As DNA, the CDR3 is TGTGCCAGCACTAACCTCCACGGGGGCGACTATGGCTACACCTTC. Translation gives CASTNLHGGDYGYTF. This sequence joins TRBV12-3 or TRBV12-4 and TRBJ1-2, with a possible D match to TRBD1 (6 bases). The CDR3 consists of 15 residues. V was trimmed by 7 bases and J by 3 bases, leaving 18 bases between them.

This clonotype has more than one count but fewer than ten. CDR3 protein: CASSSAYETQYF. CDR3 nucleotide sequence: TGTGCCAGCAGCTCGGCTTACGAGACCCAGTACTTC. V is TRBV7-9 and J is TRBJ2-5; D is unclear. The germline V gene has CDR1 SEHNR and CDR2 FQNEAQ (reference sequence). Trimming took 4 bases from V and 5 from J, leaving 8 bases between them. The CDR3 sequence is 12 residues long. The full variable domain, its missing parts supplied by reference TRBV7-9 and TRBJ2-5, is DTGVSQNPRHKITKRGQNVTFRCDPISEHNRLYWYRQTLGQGPEFLTYFQNEAQLEKSRLLSDRFSAERPKGSFSTLEIQRTEQGDSAMYLCASSSAYETQYFGPGTRLLVL.

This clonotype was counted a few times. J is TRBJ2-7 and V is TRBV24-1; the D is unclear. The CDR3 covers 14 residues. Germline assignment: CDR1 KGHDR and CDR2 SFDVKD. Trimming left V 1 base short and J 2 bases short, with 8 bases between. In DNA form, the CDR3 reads TGTGCCACCAGTGATTTCGCCAGCCCCTACGAGCAGTACTTC. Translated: CATSDFASPYEQYF.

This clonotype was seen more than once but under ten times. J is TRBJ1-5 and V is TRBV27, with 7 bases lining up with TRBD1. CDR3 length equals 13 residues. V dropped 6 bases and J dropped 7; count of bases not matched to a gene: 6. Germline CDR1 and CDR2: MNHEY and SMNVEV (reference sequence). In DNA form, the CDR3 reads TGTGCCAGCAGCGGGACAGACGGCCAGCCCCAGCATTTT. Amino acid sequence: CASSGTDGQPQHF.

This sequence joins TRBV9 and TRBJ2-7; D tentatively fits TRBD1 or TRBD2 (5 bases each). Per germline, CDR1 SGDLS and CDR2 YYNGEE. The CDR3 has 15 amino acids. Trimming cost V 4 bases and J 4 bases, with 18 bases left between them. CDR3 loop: CASSPRGGPPYEQYF. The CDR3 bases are TGTGCCAGCAGCCCGAGGGGCGGGCCCCCTTACGAGCAGTACTTC.

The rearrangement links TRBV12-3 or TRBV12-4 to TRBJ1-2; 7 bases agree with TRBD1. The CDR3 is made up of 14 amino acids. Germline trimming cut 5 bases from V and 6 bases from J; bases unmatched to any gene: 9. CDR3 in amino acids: CASSPAGTDNGYTF. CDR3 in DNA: TGTGCCAGCAGTCCAGCCGGGACAGATAATGGCTACACCTTC.

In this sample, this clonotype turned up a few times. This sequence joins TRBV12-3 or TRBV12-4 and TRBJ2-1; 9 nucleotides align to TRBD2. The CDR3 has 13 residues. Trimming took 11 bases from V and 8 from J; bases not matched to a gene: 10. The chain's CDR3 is CASSAGGPHEQFF. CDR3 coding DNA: TGTGCCTCATCCGCGGGGGGGCCGCATGAGCAGTTCTTC.

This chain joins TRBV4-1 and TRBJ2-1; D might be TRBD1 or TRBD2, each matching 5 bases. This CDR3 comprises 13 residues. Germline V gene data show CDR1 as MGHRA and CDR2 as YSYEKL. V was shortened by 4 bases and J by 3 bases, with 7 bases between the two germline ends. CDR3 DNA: TGCGCCAGCAGCCGGGACCACTACAATGAGCAGTTCTTC. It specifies CASSRDHYNEQFF.

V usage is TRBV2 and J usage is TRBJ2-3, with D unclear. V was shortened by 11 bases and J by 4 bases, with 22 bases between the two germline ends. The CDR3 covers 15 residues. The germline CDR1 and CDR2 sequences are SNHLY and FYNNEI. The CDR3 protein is CADVRLTSEADTQYF. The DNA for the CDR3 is TGTGCCGACGTCCGCCTTACTTCAGAGGCAGATACGCAGTATTTT.

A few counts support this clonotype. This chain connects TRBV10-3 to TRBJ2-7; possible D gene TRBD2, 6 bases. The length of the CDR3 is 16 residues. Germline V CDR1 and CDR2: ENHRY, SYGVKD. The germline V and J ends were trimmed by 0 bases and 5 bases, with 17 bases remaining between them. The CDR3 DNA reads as TGTGCCATCAGTGAGTCCCCGGGAGACGGGCCTAACGAGCAGTACTTC. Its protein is CAISESPGDGPNEQYF.

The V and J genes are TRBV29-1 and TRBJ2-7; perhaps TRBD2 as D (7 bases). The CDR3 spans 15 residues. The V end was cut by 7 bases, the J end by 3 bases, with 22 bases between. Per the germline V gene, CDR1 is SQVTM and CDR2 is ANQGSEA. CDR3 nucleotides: TGCAGCGCCCTTTTAAGGGGGGGGGCGGACTACGAGCAGTACTTC. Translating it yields CSALLRGGADYEQYF.

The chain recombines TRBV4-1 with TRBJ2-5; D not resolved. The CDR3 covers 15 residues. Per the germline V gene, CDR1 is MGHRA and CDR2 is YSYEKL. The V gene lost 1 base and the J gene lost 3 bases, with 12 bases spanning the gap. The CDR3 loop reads CASSQVATPKETQYF. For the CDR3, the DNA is TGCGCCAGCAGCCAAGTAGCTACGCCAAAAGAGACCCAGTACTTC.

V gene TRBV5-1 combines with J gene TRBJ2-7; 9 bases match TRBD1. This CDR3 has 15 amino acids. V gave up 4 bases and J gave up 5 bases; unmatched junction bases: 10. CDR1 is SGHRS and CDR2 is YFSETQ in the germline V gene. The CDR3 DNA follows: TGCGCCAGCAGCCTCACCCGGGACAGGGATCACGAGCAGTACTTC. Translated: CASSLTRDRDHEQYF.